This T cell receptor (beta chain) was found in a study of vaccination and CD4 T cells after COVID-19. There are 15 residues in the CDR3. V shed 2 bases and J 5 bases; nucleotides not matched to a gene: 2. Germline CDR1 and CDR2: ENHRY and SYGVKD. A remark on this clonotype: Its antigen is undetermined.

Sequenced with the Oncomine TCR Beta short-read assay was DNA taken from cultured CD4+ T cells. TCRdb reprocessed the PCR reads via MiXCR and lists one record per CDR3 protein. Altogether 12,000 or so distinct CDR3 sequences are present, 22% being singletons, with the ten largest covering 9% to 15%. Sample treatment: approximately 10-day PBMC culture with coronavirus spike peptide pools or control peptides (ViraFEST assay). Half the growth medium was swapped for new IL-2 medium on days 3 and 7. General study results and limits: Vaccine-specific clones in convalescent patients were spike mono-reactive in 304 of 307 cases.

The chain is built from TRBV10-3 and TRBJ2-3; TRBD2 matches 12 bases. The source was CD4+ T cells from blood, cultured in vitro, collected after SARS-CoV-2 vaccination. The sequence came from a human donor who had recovered from COVID-19. The CDR3 DNA sequence: TGTGCCATCAGTGAGGGACTAGCGGGAAGAGATACGCAGTATTTT. Its translation: CAISEGLAGRDTQYF.